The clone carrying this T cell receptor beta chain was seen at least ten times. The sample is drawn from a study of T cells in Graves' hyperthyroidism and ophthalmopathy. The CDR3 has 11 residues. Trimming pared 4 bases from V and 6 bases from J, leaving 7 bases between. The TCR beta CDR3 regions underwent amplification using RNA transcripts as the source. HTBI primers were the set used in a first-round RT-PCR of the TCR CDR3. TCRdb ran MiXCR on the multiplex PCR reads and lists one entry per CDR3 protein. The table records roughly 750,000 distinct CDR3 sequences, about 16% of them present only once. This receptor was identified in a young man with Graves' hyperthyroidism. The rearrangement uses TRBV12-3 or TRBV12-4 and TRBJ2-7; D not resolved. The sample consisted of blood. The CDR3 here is CASSSYSEQYF. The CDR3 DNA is TGTGCCAGCAGTTCCTACTCCGAGCAGTACTTC.